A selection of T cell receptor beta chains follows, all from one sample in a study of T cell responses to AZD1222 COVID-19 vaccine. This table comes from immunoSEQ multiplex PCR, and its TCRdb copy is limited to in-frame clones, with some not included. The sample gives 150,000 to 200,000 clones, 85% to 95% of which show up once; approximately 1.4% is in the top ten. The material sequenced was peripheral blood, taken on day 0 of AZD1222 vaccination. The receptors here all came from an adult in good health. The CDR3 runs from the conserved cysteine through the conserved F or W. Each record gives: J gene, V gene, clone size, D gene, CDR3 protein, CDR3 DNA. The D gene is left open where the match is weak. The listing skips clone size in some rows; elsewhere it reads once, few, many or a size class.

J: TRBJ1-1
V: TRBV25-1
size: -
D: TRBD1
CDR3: CASRTGGNTEAFF
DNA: TGTGCCAGCAGGACAGGGGGGAACACTGAAGCTTTCTTT

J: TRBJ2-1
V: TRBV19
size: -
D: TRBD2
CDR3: CASSGGTSGPYNEQFF
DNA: TGTGCCAGTAGTGGAGGGACTAGCGGGCCCTACAATGAGCAGTTCTTC

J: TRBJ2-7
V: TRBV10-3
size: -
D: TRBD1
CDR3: CAISESTTDRGRVEQYF
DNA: TGTGCCATCAGTGAGTCTACTACGGACAGGGGGCGCGTCGAGCAGTACTTC

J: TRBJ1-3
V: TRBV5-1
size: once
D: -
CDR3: CASSLGAGVRSGNTIYF
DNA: TGCGCCAGCAGCTTGGGGGCCGGGGTGAGGTCTGGAAACACCATATATTTT

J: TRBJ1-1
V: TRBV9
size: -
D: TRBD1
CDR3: CASSPTTDRVTEAFF
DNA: TGTGCCAGCAGCCCTACCACGGACAGGGTCACTGAAGCTTTCTTT

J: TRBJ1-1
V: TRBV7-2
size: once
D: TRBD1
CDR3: CASSLRTGPNTEAFF
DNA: TGTGCCAGCAGCTTGAGGACAGGCCCCAACACTGAAGCTTTCTTT

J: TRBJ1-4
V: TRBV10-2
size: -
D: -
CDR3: CASSESAGSKLFF
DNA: TGCGCCAGCAGTGAGTCGGCCGGGTCTAAACTGTTTTTT

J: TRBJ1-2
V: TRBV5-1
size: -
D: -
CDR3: CASSVEGVDGYTF
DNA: TGCGCCAGCAGCGTCGAGGGGGTCGACGGCTACACCTTC

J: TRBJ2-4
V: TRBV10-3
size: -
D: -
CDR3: CAISVGPVRSKNIQYF
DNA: TGTGCCATCAGTGTGGGGCCAGTCAGATCCAAAAACATTCAGTACTTC

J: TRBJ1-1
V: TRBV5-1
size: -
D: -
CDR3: CASSLMGEAFF
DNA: TGCGCCAGCAGCTTGATGGGGGAAGCTTTCTTT

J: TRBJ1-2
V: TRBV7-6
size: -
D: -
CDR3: CASSPDGYGYTF
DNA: TGTGCCAGCAGCCCCGACGGCTATGGCTACACCTTC

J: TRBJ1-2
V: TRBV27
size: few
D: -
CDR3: CASSSRSTGEAYNYGYTF
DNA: TGTGCCAGCAGTTCCCGCTCGACGGGGGAAGCCTATAACTATGGCTACACCTTC

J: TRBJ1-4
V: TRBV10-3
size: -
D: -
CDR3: CAISESKTVNEKLFF
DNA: TGTGCCATCAGTGAGTCCAAGACAGTGAATGAAAAACTGTTTTTT

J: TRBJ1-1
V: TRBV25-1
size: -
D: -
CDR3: CASSPYTGATEAFF
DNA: TGTGCCAGCAGTCCGTATACGGGGGCGACTGAAGCTTTCTTT

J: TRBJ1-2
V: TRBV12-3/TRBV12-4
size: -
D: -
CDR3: CAEGGLNGYTF
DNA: TGCGCCGAAGGGGGTTTAAATGGCTACACCTTC

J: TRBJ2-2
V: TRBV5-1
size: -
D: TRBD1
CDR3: CASSLITGTGDTGELFF
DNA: TGCGCCAGCAGCCTCATAACCGGGACAGGGGACACCGGGGAGCTGTTTTTT

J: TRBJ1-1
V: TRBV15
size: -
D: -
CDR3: CATSAPGMNTEAFF
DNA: TGTGCCACCAGCGCCCCGGGCATGAACACTGAAGCTTTCTTT

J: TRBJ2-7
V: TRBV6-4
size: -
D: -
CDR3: CASSDSTFFSYEQYF
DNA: TGTGCCAGCAGTGACTCAACTTTTTTCTCCTACGAGCAGTACTTC

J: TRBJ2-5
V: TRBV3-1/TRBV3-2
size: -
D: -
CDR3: CASFKSSTRGETQYF
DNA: TGTGCCAGCTTTAAATCATCGACTAGAGGGGAGACCCAGTACTTC

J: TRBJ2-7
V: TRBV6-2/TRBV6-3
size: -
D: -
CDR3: CASSYGLPYEQYF
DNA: TGTGCCAGCAGTTACGGGCTCCCCTACGAGCAGTACTTC

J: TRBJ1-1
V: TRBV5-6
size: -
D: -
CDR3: CASSFGVGTEAFF
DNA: TGTGCCAGCAGCTTCGGGGTGGGCACTGAAGCTTTCTTT

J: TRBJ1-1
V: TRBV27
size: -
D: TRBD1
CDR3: CASSLQGEREAFF
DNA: TGTGCCAGCAGTTTGCAGGGGGAACGGGAAGCTTTCTTT

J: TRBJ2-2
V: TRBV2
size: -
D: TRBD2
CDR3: CASRPGLAGTGELFF
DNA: TGTGCCAGCAGGCCGGGACTAGCGGGTACCGGGGAGCTGTTTTTT

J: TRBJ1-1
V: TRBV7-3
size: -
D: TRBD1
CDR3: CASSLTQGQGGTEAFF
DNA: TGTGCCAGCAGCTTAACCCAAGGACAGGGCGGCACTGAAGCTTTCTTT

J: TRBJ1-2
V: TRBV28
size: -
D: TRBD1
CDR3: CASSLVTGGGYTF
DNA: TGTGCCAGCAGTTTAGTTACAGGGGGCGGCTACACCTTC

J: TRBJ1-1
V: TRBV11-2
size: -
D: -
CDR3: CASSFLGVDTEAFF
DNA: TGTGCCAGCAGCTTTTTGGGGGTTGACACTGAAGCTTTCTTT

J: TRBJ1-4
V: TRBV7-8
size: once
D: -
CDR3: CASSPTQSSESGKLFF
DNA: TGTGCCAGCAGCCCTACTCAGTCTAGTGAATCGGGAAAACTGTTTTTT

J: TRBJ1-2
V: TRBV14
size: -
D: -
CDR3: CASSQEGSRGARRYTF
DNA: TGTGCCAGCAGCCAAGAAGGCTCACGGGGGGCGCGACGCTACACCTTC

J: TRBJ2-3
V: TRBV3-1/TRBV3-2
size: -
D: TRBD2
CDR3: CASSRAGGSTDTQYF
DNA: TGTGCCAGCAGCCGAGCGGGGGGAAGCACAGATACGCAGTATTTT

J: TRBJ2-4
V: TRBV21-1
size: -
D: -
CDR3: CASSKGGGSQGIAKNIQYF
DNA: TGTGCCAGCAGCAAAGGCGGGGGGTCCCAGGGGATAGCCAAAAACATTCAGTACTTC

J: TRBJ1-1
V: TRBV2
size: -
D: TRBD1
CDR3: CASSGQKAFF
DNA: TGTGCCAGCTCGGGACAGAAAGCTTTCTTT

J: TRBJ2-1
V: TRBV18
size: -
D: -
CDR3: CASSRTPNNEQFF
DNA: TGTGCCAGCTCCCGGACACCTAACAATGAGCAGTTCTTC

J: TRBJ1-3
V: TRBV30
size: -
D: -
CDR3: CAWSVWGTGNTIYF
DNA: TGTGCCTGGAGTGTGTGGGGGACTGGAAACACCATATATTTT

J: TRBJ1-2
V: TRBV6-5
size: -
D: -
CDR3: CASRPRPANYGYTF
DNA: TGTGCCAGCAGACCCCGCCCGGCTAACTATGGCTACACCTTC

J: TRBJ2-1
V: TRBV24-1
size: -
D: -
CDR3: CATSGSDPSSYNEQFF
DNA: TGTGCCACCAGTGGGAGCGACCCCAGCTCCTACAATGAGCAGTTCTTC

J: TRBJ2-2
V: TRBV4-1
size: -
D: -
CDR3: CASSQVDMGLITGELFF
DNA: TGCGCCAGCAGCCAAGTGGACATGGGACTCATCACCGGGGAGCTGTTTTTT

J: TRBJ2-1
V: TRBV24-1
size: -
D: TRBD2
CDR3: CATSDPTIMTSGRYNNEQFF
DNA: TGTGCCACCAGTGACCCCACGATTATGACTAGCGGGAGGTATAACAATGAGCAGTTCTTC

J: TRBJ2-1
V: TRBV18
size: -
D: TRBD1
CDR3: CASSPPSGQGFNEQFF
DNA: TGTGCCAGCTCACCACCCTCGGGACAGGGTTTCAATGAGCAGTTCTTC

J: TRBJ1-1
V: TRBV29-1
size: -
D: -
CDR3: CSVPDPVLTEAFF
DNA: TGCAGCGTTCCTGACCCGGTTTTAACTGAAGCTTTCTTT

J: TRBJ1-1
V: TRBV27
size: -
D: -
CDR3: CASSSGGGTEAFF
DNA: TGTGCCAGCAGTTCCGGGGGGGGGACTGAAGCTTTCTTT

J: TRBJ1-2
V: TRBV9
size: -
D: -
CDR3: CASSGFPREQRLLEDGYTF
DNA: TGTGCCAGCAGCGGGTTTCCTAGGGAGCAAAGACTGCTGGAGGATGGCTACACCTTC

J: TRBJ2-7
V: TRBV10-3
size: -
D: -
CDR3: CAISESAGTTSFGHEQYF
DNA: TGTGCCATCAGTGAGTCGGCCGGGACGACGAGCTTCGGCCACGAGCAGTACTTC

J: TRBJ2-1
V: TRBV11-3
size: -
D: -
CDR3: CASSFGRSGVYNEQFF
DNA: TGTGCCAGCAGCTTCGGCCGTAGCGGAGTGTACAATGAGCAGTTCTTC